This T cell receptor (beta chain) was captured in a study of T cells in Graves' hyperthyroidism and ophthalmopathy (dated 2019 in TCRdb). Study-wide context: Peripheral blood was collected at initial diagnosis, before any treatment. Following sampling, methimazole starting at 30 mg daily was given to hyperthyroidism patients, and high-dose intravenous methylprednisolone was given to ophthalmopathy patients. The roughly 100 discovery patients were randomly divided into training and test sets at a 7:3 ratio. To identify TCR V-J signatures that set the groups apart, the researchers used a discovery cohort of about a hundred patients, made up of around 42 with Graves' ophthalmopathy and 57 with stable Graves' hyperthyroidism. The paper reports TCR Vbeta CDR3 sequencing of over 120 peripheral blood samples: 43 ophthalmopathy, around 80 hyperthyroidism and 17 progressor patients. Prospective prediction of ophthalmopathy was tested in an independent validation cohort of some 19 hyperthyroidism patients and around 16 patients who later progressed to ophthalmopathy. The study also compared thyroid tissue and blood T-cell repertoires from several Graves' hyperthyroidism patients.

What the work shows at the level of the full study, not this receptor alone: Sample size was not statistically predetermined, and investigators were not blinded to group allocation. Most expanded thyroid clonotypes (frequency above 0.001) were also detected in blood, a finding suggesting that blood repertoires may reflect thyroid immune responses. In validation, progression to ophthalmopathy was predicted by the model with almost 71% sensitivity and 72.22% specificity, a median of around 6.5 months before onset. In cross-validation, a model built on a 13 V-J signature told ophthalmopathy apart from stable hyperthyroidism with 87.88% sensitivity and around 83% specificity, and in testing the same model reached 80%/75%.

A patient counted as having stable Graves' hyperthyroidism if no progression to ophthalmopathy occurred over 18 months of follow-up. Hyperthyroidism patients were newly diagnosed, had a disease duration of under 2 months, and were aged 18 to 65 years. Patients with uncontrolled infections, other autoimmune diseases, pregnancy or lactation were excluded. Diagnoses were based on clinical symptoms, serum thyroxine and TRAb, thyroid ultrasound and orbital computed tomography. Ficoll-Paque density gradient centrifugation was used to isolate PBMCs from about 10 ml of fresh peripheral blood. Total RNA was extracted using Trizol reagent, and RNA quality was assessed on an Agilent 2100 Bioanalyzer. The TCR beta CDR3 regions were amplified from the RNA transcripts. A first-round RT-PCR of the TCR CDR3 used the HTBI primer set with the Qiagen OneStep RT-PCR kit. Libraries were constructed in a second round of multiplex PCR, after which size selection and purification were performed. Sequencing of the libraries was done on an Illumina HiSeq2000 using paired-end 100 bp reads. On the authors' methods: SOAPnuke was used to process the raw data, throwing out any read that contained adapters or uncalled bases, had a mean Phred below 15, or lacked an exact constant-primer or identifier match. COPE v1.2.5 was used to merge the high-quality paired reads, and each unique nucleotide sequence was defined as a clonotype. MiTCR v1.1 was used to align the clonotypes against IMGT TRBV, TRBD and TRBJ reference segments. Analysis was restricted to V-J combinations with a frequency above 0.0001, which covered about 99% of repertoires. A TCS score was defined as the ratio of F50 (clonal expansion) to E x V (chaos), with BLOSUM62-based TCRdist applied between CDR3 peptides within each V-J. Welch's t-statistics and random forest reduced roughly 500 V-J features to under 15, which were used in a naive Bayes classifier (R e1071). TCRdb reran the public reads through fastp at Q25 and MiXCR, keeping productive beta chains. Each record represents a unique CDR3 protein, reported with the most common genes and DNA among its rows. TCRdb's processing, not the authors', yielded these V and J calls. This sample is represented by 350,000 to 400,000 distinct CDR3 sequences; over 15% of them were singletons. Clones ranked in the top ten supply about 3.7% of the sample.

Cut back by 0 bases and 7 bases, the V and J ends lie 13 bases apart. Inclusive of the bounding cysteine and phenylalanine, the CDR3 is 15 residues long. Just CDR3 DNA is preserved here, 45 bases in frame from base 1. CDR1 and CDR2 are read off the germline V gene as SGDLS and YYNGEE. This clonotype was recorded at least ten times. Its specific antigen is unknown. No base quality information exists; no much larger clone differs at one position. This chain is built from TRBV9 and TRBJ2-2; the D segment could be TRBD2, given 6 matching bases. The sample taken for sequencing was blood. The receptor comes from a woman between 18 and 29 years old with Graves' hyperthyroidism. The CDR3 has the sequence CASSVEGREVGELFF. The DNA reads TGTGCCAGCAGCGTAGAGGGCAGGGAGGTCGGGGAGCTGTTTTTT. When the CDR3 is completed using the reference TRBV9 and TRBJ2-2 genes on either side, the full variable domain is DSGVTQTPKHLITATGQRVTLRCSPRSGDLSVYWYQQSLDQGLQFLIQYYNGEERAKGNILERFSAQQFPDLHSELNLSSLELGDSALYFCASSVEGREVGELFFGEGSRLTVL.